A single sample is the source of the 10 T cell receptor beta chains below, sequenced in a study of OX40 agonist ivuxolimab in advanced cancers. The repertoire was sequenced with immunoSEQ multiplex PCR; TCRdb's copy has only in-frame clones and lacks some. The table shows about 38,000 clones, with about 90% occurring only once. Source: CD4+ or CD8+ T cells sorted from blood, taken in a trial of the OX40 agonist ivuxolimab. These receptors were collected from an adult with an advanced solid tumor such as melanoma, head and neck, liver or kidney cancer.

This clone occurred once. The chain has TRBV4-1 and TRBJ2-1; 14 nucleotides agree with TRBD2. Germline V lookup: CDR1 MGHRA, CDR2 YSYEKL. The CDR3 has 15 amino acids. V shed 6 bases and J 7 bases; nucleotides not matched to a gene: 5. The CDR3 bases are TGCGCCAGCAGTAAGGGACTAGCGGGAGTGAATGAGCAGTTCTTC. Translated, it gives CASSKGLAGVNEQFF.

This clone was counted a single time. V gene TRBV7-3 combines with J gene TRBJ1-1; D might be TRBD1 (5 bases). The V and J ends lost 1 base and 6 bases respectively, with 9 bases between them. Germline CDR1 reads SGHTA; CDR2 reads FQGTGA. This CDR3 has 13 amino acids. The CDR3 loop is CASSLMTVSEAFF. In DNA form, the CDR3 reads TGTGCCAGCAGCTTAATGACAGTTTCTGAAGCTTTCTTT.

This chain joins TRBV5-1 and TRBJ1-2; D might be TRBD1 (5 bases). The V end lost 0 bases, the J end lost 4 bases, and 10 bases lay between the germline ends. This CDR3 spans 14 amino acids. Germline V gene sequence: CDR1 SGHRS, CDR2 YFSETQ. The CDR3 DNA is TGCGCCAGCAGCTTGGAGCCAGGGATCTATGGCTACACCTTC. Its translation is CASSLEPGIYGYTF. Full variable domain (outside the CDR3, taken from reference TRBV5-1 and TRBJ1-2): KAGVTQTPRYLIKTRGQQVTLSCSPISGHRSVSWYQQTPGQGLQFLFEYFSETQRNKGNFPGRFSGRQFSNSRSEMNVSTLELGDSALYLCASSLEPGIYGYTFGSGTRLTVV.

This sequence joins TRBV2 and TRBJ1-4; TRBD1 matches 7 bases. V shed 3 bases and J 10 bases; nucleotides not matched to a gene: 5. Germline V CDR1 and CDR2: SNHLY, FYNNEI. The CDR3 length is 13 residues. CDR3 bases: TGTGCCAGCAGTGACCAGGGGGGGGGAAAACTGTTTTTT. Amino acid sequence: CASSDQGGGKLFF. The entire variable domain, with the rest obtained from reference TRBV2 and TRBJ1-4, is as follows: EPEVTQTPSHQVTQMGQEVILRCVPISNHLYFYWYRQILGQKVEFLVSFYNNEISEKSEIFDDQFSVERPDGSNFTLKIRSTKLEDSAMYFCASSDQGGGKLFFGSGTQLSVL.

The chain recombines TRBV15 with TRBJ2-1, with 7 bases aligning to TRBD2. V shed 4 bases, J shed 6 bases, and the junction held 9 bases outside the gene matches. The germline CDR1 and CDR2 sequences are LNHNV and YYDKDF (reference sequence). The CDR3 extends over 15 amino acids. Here the CDR3 reads CATSTPRGVGNEQFF. The CDR3 nucleotides are TGTGCCACCAGCACACCCCGGGGGGTAGGCAATGAGCAGTTCTTC.

In its sample, this clone was seen once. The gene calls are TRBV5-1 and TRBJ2-5; 10 bases map to TRBD2. J was trimmed by 2 bases and V by 0 bases; bases with no gene match: 4. This CDR3 is 16 amino acids long. The germline CDR1 and CDR2 sequences are SGHRS and YFSETQ. The CDR3 nucleotides read TGCGCCAGCAGCTTGGGGATAGCGGGGGGTCAAGAGACCCAGTACTTC. Translating gives CASSLGIAGGQETQYF.

This clone was recorded once. The V call is TRBV7-3, the J call TRBJ2-2, with D unclear. Germline values: CDR1 SGHTA, CDR2 FQGTGA. The CDR3 is 12 residues long. V gave up 1 base and J gave up 7 bases, with 4 bases separating them. CDR3 DNA sequence: TGTGCCAGCAGCTTAATGAACGGGGAGCTGTTTTTT. The encoded protein is CASSLMNGELFF.

The V call is TRBV28, the J call TRBJ2-7; D is unresolved. The V end lost 4 bases, the J end lost 13 bases, and 14 bases lay between the germline ends. Germline lookup yields CDR1 MDHEN and CDR2 SYDVKM. CDR3 length: 11 amino acids. DNA for the CDR3: TGTGCCAGCAGTTCGTCGAGAGGCCTATACTTC. Encoded protein: CASSSSRGLYF.

The chain has TRBV21-1 and TRBJ1-1. TRBV21-1 is labeled a pseudogene. This CDR3 is built from 13 residues. The CDR3 sequence is CASEGEMNTEAFF. The DNA for the CDR3 is TGTGCCAGCGAGGGAGAGATGAACACTGAAGCTTTCTTT.

In its sample, this clone was seen once. This sequence joins TRBV9 and TRBJ2-3; D gene uncertain. Germline CDR1 reads SGDLS; CDR2 reads YYNGEE. The V gene lost 4 bases and the J gene lost 2 bases, with 11 bases spanning the gap. This CDR3 is built from 14 residues. This chain's CDR3 is CASSPRPDTDTQYF. Here the CDR3 DNA reads TGTGCCAGCAGCCCAAGGCCCGACACAGATACGCAGTATTTT.